The rows below give T cell receptor beta chains drawn from one sample of a study of post-analysis software for immune sequencing data. TCRdb reprocessed the PCR reads with MiXCR, giving one entry per CDR3 protein. The sample contains hundreds of thousands of distinct CDR3 sequences, approximately 60% of which appear only once. The sequenced material came from blood. Source of these receptors: a girl between 2 and 10 years old with multiple sclerosis. The CDR3 runs from the conserved cysteine through the conserved F or W. Clone size is not always given. Where it is, it says once, few, many or a class for expanded clones.

length | V | size | CDR3
19 | TRBV9 | - | CASRPGLAGGLIPTDTQYF
14 | TRBV4-3 | - | CASSQEQGLYGYTF
12 | TRBV29-1 | - | CSVEVPLYGYTF
15 | TRBV5-1 | few | CASSLDWGIDYGYTF
13 | TRBV29-1 | - | CSVERGAKNIQYF
16 | TRBV6-1 | once | CASSDRGIPSYNEQFF
15 | TRBV20-1 | few | CSAGRLAGAHNEQFF
14 | TRBV6-5 | few | CASSYLPGGLGYTF
15 | TRBV7-9 | - | CASSHRLSGNTEAFF
14 | TRBV30 | - | CAWSVRQGDQPQHF
15 | TRBV7-2 | - | CASSLEARSSYGYTF
12 | TRBV20-1 | - | CSGGAQNNEQFF
18 | TRBV7-9 | few | CAAGSDRGGGSSTDTQYF
13 | TRBV6-5 | - | CASRPDSYNEQFF
15 | TRBV12-3/TRBV12-4 | - | CASSQDGSSTDTQYF
16 | TRBV12-3/TRBV12-4 | - | CASSLAGGQTPYEQYF
16 | TRBV6-5 | - | CASSLAGVRGRFGYTF
16 | TRBV12-3/TRBV12-4 | - | CASRDRIHPLNYGYTF
15 | TRBV5-1 | - | CASSPPDRANYGYTF
15 | TRBV4-1 | - | CASSQGGGRGHEQFF
12 | TRBV6-6 | - | CASSYGRNEQFF
14 | TRBV7-2 | - | CASSLAGGYHEQYF
11 | TRBV7-2 | - | CASSLANAAFF
14 | TRBV3-1 | - | CASSPGPGGETQYF
13 | TRBV13 | - | CASSAGTKDTQYF
14 | TRBV10-3 | - | CAIRPDRSGETQYF
16 | TRBV9 | once | CASSASSGIMTGELFF
11 | TRBV29-1 | - | CSFRQYNEQFF
14 | TRBV6-1 | - | CASNGLAGGDTQYF
14 | TRBV4-1 | few | CASSQGTGYGEQYF
15 | TRBV12-3/TRBV12-4 | - | CASSFGAGAVDEQFF
12 | TRBV12-3/TRBV12-4 | once | CASTIRGTEAFF
13 | TRBV7-3 | - | CASSPAHSDIQDF
11 | TRBV24-1 | - | CATSLNNEQFF
16 | TRBV11-2 | - | CASSRLSGASTGELFF
14 | TRBV5-1 | few | CASSLGRSNTEAFF
12 | TRBV11-2 | few | CASSSPIHTQYF